This paragraph covers one T cell receptor (beta chain) sequence. Its target is unknown. Trimming shortened V by 6 bases and J by 3 bases, and 9 bases separated the two germline ends. This CDR3 spans 12 amino acids. Looked up from germline, CDR1 is MNHNS and CDR2 is SASEGT. Samples were assayed with immunoSEQ v3.0 at survey level. Sequenced by immunoSEQ multiplex PCR; TCRdb stores in-frame clones only, minus some. Among some 28,000 clones listed, 70% to 90% were seen once. These data come from a study of long-term antiretroviral therapy in people with HIV. Points from the study as a whole: Nothing was known about ART adherence, viral resistance or changes in therapy. Clones that expanded before ART (that is, prior to treatment) dominated the repertoire at all time points.

The specimen comprised unsorted PBMCs, sampled 3 years after starting antiretroviral therapy. The rearrangement links TRBV6-1 to TRBJ2-7, with D possibly TRBD2 on 7 matching bases. This sequence originates from a middle-aged man with HIV. The CDR3 bases are TGTGCCAGCAGGAGGGGGGGCTACGAGCAGTACTTC. Translation gives CASRRGGYEQYF.